This T cell receptor beta chain came from a study of OX40 agonist ivuxolimab in advanced cancers. Study-wide background: Ivuxolimab, which is an agonistic anti-OX40 (CD134) antibody, was administered to the patients. Averaging approximately 60 years in age, with a range of about 23 to 90, the cohort was approximately 83% male. Findings of the study overall: Within 6 weeks, CD4+ and CD8+ blood T cells expanded clonally at 0.1 to 3.0 mg/kg.

On this clone: As yet, its antigen is unknown.

The V end was cut by 5 bases, the J end by 6 bases, with 16 bases between. In germline, CDR1 is MNHEY, CDR2 SVGAGI. The CDR3 spans 14 residues. Using immunoSEQ multiplex PCR, the repertoire was profiled, and TCRdb retains in-frame clones only, with some absent. This table holds about 21,000 clones, 88% found once. The starting material was CD4+ or CD8+ T cells sorted from blood, obtained in a trial of the OX40 agonist ivuxolimab. The chain links TRBV6-5 to TRBJ1-2; no clear D. The receptor's source is an adult with an advanced solid tumor such as melanoma, head and neck, liver or kidney cancer. CDR3 amino acids: CASSESKGGHGYTF. CDR3 nucleotide sequence: TGTGCCAGCAGTGAAAGTAAGGGAGGGCATGGCTACACCTTC.